This T cell receptor (beta chain) was identified during a study of T cell responses to AZD1222 COVID-19 vaccine. Using immunoSEQ multiplex PCR, the repertoire was profiled, and TCRdb retains in-frame clones only, with some absent. Among fewer than 200,000 clones listed, 85% to 95% were seen once. This CDR3 has 14 amino acids. V gave up 3 bases and J gave up 8 bases, with 15 bases separating them. CDR1 is SGHRS, CDR2 YFSETQ, per germline. The genes are TRBV5-1 and TRBJ2-1; tentative D call: TRBD2 (5 bases). Here the sequenced sample was peripheral blood, taken on day 0 of AZD1222 vaccination. This receptor was identified in an adult in good health. The CDR3 here is CASSSSTSVDEQFF. CDR3 nucleotides: TGCGCCAGCAGCTCCTCAACTAGTGTCGATGAGCAGTTCTTC.